These 32 T cell receptor beta chains share one sample of origin, sequenced in a study of Ad26.COV2.S vaccination and SARS-CoV-2 variants. Treatment reported: roughly 19 received Ad26.COV2.S at low or high dose, single or two shots; five or six received placebo; per-sample allocation not given. Collection of the samples took place on day 63 after the first injection of vaccine or placebo. Profiled with immunoSEQ multiplex PCR; TCRdb holds only in-frame clones, not every one. The sample records about 350,000 clones, approximately 86% being singletons. Specimen: peripheral blood, collected in a trial of Ad26.COV2.S vaccine versus placebo. These receptors originate from a person aged 18 to 59 who received the Ad26.COV2.S COVID-19 vaccine or a placebo.

The chain couples TRBV7-2 to TRBJ2-7; D tentatively reads TRBD1 or TRBD2 (5 bases each). V was pared by 5 bases and J by 5 bases, with 16 bases between. The CDR3 is 14 amino acids. In germline, CDR1 is SGHTA, CDR2 FQGNSA. The CDR3 bases are TGTGCCAGCAGCCCAGAGGGGATCCCTAACGAGCAGTACTTC. This translates into CASSPEGIPNEQYF.

This chain uses TRBV9 with TRBJ1-5, with 9 positions matching TRBD1. Per the germline V gene, CDR1 is SGDLS and CDR2 is YYNGEE. The ends lost 0 bases at V and 7 bases at J; junction bases unmatched: 8. The CDR3 extends over 16 amino acids. This CDR3 is CASSVGGTGSNQPQHF. DNA of the CDR3: TGTGCCAGCAGCGTAGGAGGGACAGGGAGTAACCAGCCCCAGCATTTT.

The gene calls are TRBV21-1 and TRBJ1-2. TRBV21-1 is recorded as a pseudogene. There are 10 residues in the CDR3. CDR3 protein: CASRKLEYTF. The CDR3 coding sequence is TGTGCCAGCAGGAAACTTGAGTACACCTTC.

The rearrangement joins TRBV4-1 to TRBJ2-7, with TRBD2 matching 10 bases. This CDR3 has 16 amino acids. The V gene end was trimmed by 0 bases and the J gene end by 2 bases; junction bases not matched to a gene: 4. CDR1 is MGHRA, CDR2 YSYEKL, per germline. The chain's CDR3 is CASSQDQLAGAYEQYF. The CDR3 DNA reads as TGCGCCAGCAGCCAAGATCAGCTAGCGGGAGCCTACGAGCAGTACTTC.

The V and J genes are TRBV6-2 or TRBV6-3 and TRBJ2-7; D is perhaps TRBD1 (5 bases). The CDR3 totals 14 residues. Germline V lookup: CDR1 MNHEY, CDR2 SVGEGT. Trimming pared 5 bases from V and 2 bases from J, leaving 13 bases between. The CDR3 region has the DNA TGTGCCAGCAGTGACCAGGGTCCTACCTACGAGCAGTACTTC. This translates into CASSDQGPTYEQYF.

The chain is built from TRBV24-1 and TRBJ1-5; D might be TRBD1 (6 bases). Germline CDR1 and CDR2: KGHDR and SFDVKD. The CDR3 spans 10 residues. Deletions cut 12 bases from V and 14 bases from J, with 16 bases between. The CDR3 nucleotides read TGTGCCCCCGGGGGGGGCAGGGAGCATTTT. Its translation: CAPGGGREHF.

This clone was recorded only once. This chain joins TRBV4-3 and TRBJ1-1; D might be TRBD1 (6 bases). The CDR3 covers 14 residues. V shed 3 bases and J shed 0 bases, with 8 bases lying between them. Per germline, CDR1 LGHNA and CDR2 YSLEER. The CDR3 spells CASSHGQMNTEAFF. The CDR3 coding sequence is TGCGCCAGCAGCCATGGACAGATGAACACTGAAGCTTTCTTT.

The chain recombines TRBV2 with TRBJ1-1; 8 nucleotides agree with TRBD1. The V gene end was trimmed by 5 bases and the J gene end by 1 base; junction bases not matched to a gene: 3. Germline CDR1 SNHLY, CDR2 FYNNEI. The CDR3 is 14 residues long. The CDR3 reads CASSFGTGNTEAFF. DNA of the CDR3: TGTGCCAGCAGTTTCGGGACAGGGAACACTGAAGCTTTCTTT.

The V call is TRBV7-8, the J call TRBJ2-2; D is perhaps TRBD1 (6 bases). CDR1 SGHVS and CDR2 FQNEAQ come from the germline V gene. This CDR3 is built from 15 residues. V was pared by 7 bases and J by 4 bases, with 16 bases between. CDR3 sequence: CASTPQGIPTGELFF. The DNA for the CDR3 is TGTGCCAGCACCCCCCAGGGGATCCCCACCGGGGAGCTGTTTTTT.

The J gene is TRBJ2-2, the V gene TRBV28; 8 bases match TRBD1. The CDR3 length is 15 residues. Germline V gene sequence: CDR1 MDHEN, CDR2 SYDVKM. Trimming took 5 bases from V and 6 from J; bases not matched to a gene: 8. As DNA, the CDR3 is TGTGCCAGCAGTCGACAGGGGCGCAGGGCCGGGGAGCTGTTTTTT. Its translation: CASSRQGRRAGELFF.

The chain combines TRBV30 with TRBJ2-6; 8 bases line up with TRBD1. The CDR3 totals 17 residues. CDR1 GTSNPN and CDR2 SVGIG come from the germline V gene (reference sequence). J gave up 0 bases and V 5 bases, and 9 bases lay outside the gene matches. CDR3 in amino acids: CAWGEGTGDSGANVLTF. CDR3 nucleotide sequence: TGTGCCTGGGGAGAGGGGACAGGAGACTCTGGGGCCAACGTCCTGACTTTC.

V is TRBV7-8 and J is TRBJ2-5, with D perhaps TRBD2 (5 bases). The germline V gene has CDR1 SGHVS and CDR2 FQNEAQ. V gave up 5 bases and J gave up 9 bases, with 13 bases separating them. CDR3 length: 12 amino acids. CDR3 DNA sequence: TGTGCCAGCAGCCCTCTATTACTAGCCCAGTACTTC. This encodes CASSPLLLAQYF.

The chain is built from TRBV3-1 (or the pseudogene TRBV3-2) and TRBJ1-1, with TRBD1 matching 7 bases. From germline, CDR1 is LGHDT and CDR2 YNNKEL (reference sequence). V was clipped by 1 base and J by 1 base; unmatched bases: 0. The CDR3 consists of 14 residues. This chain's CDR3 is CASSQGDRNTEAFF. CDR3 DNA sequence: TGTGCCAGCAGCCAAGGGGACAGGAACACTGAAGCTTTCTTT.

The chain uses TRBV7-9 and TRBJ1-1; D is ambiguous. Germline V gives CDR1 SEHNR, CDR2 FQNEAQ (reference sequence). The CDR3 is 11 amino acids. Written as DNA, the CDR3 is TGTGCTTCGGGTTTCGGCACTGAAGCTTTCTTT. This translates into CASGFGTEAFF.

This clone was observed a single time. V is TRBV28 and J is TRBJ1-3; D may be TRBD1 (6 bases). The V and J ends lost 2 bases and 0 bases respectively, with 14 bases between them. CDR3 length equals 17 residues. Looked up from germline, CDR1 is MDHEN and CDR2 is SYDVKM. The CDR3 sequence: CASSLAGESYSGNTIYF. The CDR3 bases are TGTGCCAGCAGTTTAGCAGGGGAGTCCTACTCTGGAAACACCATATATTTT.

For this clone: Other DNA sequences in the same sample also yield this CDR3. J is TRBJ1-5 and V is TRBV4-3, with D perhaps matching TRBD1 (5 bases). The CDR3 contains 16 residues. Germline CDR1 reads LGHNA; CDR2 reads YSLEER. V was cut by 0 bases and J by 2 bases, with 11 bases left in between. The CDR3 sequence: CASSQDLRGGNQPQHF. DNA of the CDR3: TGCGCCAGCAGCCAAGATCTCCGGGGGGGCAATCAGCCCCAGCATTTT.

This clone has just a few counts. This sequence joins TRBV7-9 and TRBJ2-7; TRBD1 agrees at 8 bases. The CDR3 spans 13 residues. The germline V gene encodes CDR1 SEHNR and CDR2 FQNEAQ (reference sequence). V lost 4 bases and J lost 12; bases outside the gene matches: 11. The CDR3 bases are TGTGCCAGCAGCTCTTCGACAGGGGTGGTGATGTACTTC. This sequence encodes CASSSSTGVVMYF.

This clone was seen only once. J is TRBJ1-4 and V is TRBV27; D gene uncertain. V was clipped by 8 bases and J by 0 bases, with 19 bases between them. CDR1 and CDR2 from the germline V gene are MNHEY and SMNVEV (reference sequence). The CDR3 is 17 residues long. The CDR3 region is CASRRAQRWATNEKLFF. Written as DNA, the CDR3 is TGTGCCAGCCGGAGAGCACAGCGGTGGGCAACTAATGAAAAACTGTTTTTT.

The chain joins TRBV9 to TRBJ2-1, with 14 bases fitting TRBD2. This CDR3 comprises 15 residues. J lost 8 bases, V lost 3 bases, and 4 bases had no gene match. Germline V gives CDR1 SGDLS, CDR2 YYNGEE. CDR3 region: CASSGGLAGVDEQFF. The CDR3 nucleotides read TGTGCCAGCAGCGGGGGACTAGCGGGAGTCGATGAGCAGTTCTTC.

V is TRBV5-1 and J is TRBJ2-5; D call uncertain. CDR3 length equals 14 residues. Germline lookup yields CDR1 SGHRS and CDR2 YFSETQ. Trimming took 0 bases from V and 2 from J, leaving 8 bases between them. The CDR3: CASSLGAVQETQYF. CDR3 coding DNA: TGCGCCAGCAGCTTGGGAGCAGTTCAAGAGACCCAGTACTTC.

The CDR3 DNA follows: TGTGCCAGCAGTTTCCAACAGGGGGTCACCGGGGAGCTGTTTTTT. Amino acid sequence: CASSFQQGVTGELFF. This rearrangement joins TRBV27 to TRBJ2-2; 8 bases line up with TRBD1. There are 15 residues in the CDR3. V shed 3 bases, J shed 4 bases, and the junction held 4 bases outside the gene matches. Germline assignment: CDR1 MNHEY and CDR2 SMNVEV (reference sequence).

The V gene is TRBV6-5, the J gene TRBJ1-4; D may be TRBD1 (6 bases). V was trimmed by 6 bases and J by 7 bases, leaving 15 bases between them. CDR3 length equals 14 residues. Germline CDR1 is MNHEY and CDR2 is SVGAGI. The CDR3 nucleotides are TGTGCCAGCAGGGTGGGGGGCGCCGGTGAAAAACTGTTTTTT. The encoded protein is CASRVGGAGEKLFF.

The chain combines TRBV28 with TRBJ2-7; 7 bases fit TRBD1. The CDR3 loop spans 14 amino acids. CDR1 and CDR2 from the germline V gene are MDHEN and SYDVKM. V shed 5 bases, J shed 1 base, and the junction held 5 bases outside the gene matches. As DNA, the CDR3 is TGTGCCAGCAGTGCACGACAGGGATCCTACGAGCAGTACTTC. Its translation is CASSARQGSYEQYF.

The chain joins TRBV6-2 or TRBV6-3 to TRBJ2-1; TRBD2 agrees at 12 bases. Germline V gene lookup returns CDR1 MNHEY and CDR2 SVGEGT. The CDR3 loop spans 14 amino acids. Germline trimming cut 6 bases from V and 6 bases from J; bases unmatched to any gene: 3. CDR3 nucleotides: TGTGCCAGCAGCTCTAGCGGGAGGGCCAATGAGCAGTTCTTC. Protein sequence: CASSSSGRANEQFF.

The CDR3 DNA reads as TGTGCCAGCAGCCGCGCAACGGAGAGGGGCGTGGATACGCAGTATTTT. Protein: CASSRATERGVDTQYF. The chain combines TRBV7-9 with TRBJ2-3; D possibly uses TRBD1 or TRBD2 (5 bases each). Germline V gives CDR1 SEHNR, CDR2 FQNEAQ (reference sequence). The CDR3 runs 16 residues. The V gene lost 5 bases and the J gene lost 6 bases, with 21 bases spanning the gap.

The rearrangement uses TRBV5-1 and TRBJ2-3, with a tentative D call TRBD1 (5 bases). The CDR3 loop spans 15 amino acids. The V gene lost 1 base and the J gene lost 4 bases, with 13 bases spanning the gap. From germline, CDR1 is SGHRS and CDR2 YFSETQ. CDR3 DNA: TGCGCCAGCAGCTTGCAGTTAAGGGGCGCAGATACGCAGTATTTT. This codes for CASSLQLRGADTQYF.

The rearrangement links TRBV28 to TRBJ2-6; D gene ambiguous. There are 16 residues in the CDR3. Germline CDR1 reads MDHEN; CDR2 reads SYDVKM. V was shortened by 1 base and J by 0 bases, with 7 bases between the two germline ends. CDR3 residues: CASSLFTDSGANVLTF. CDR3 bases: TGTGCCAGCAGTTTATTTACAGACTCTGGGGCCAACGTCCTGACTTTC.

This sequence joins TRBV6-1 and TRBJ1-3; D gene uncertain. The V end was cut by 2 bases, the J end by 0 bases, with 8 bases between. CDR1 MNHNS and CDR2 SASEGT come from the germline V gene. The CDR3 is 15 amino acids. CDR3 nucleotide sequence: TGTGCCAGCAGTGAAATTCCCAGCTCTGGAAACACCATATATTTT. Its translation: CASSEIPSSGNTIYF.

This chain links TRBV19 with TRBJ2-1; 11 bases align to TRBD2. J gave up 7 bases and V 7 bases, and 9 bases lay outside the gene matches. CDR3 length equals 15 residues. Germline assignment: CDR1 LNHDA and CDR2 SQIVND (reference sequence). CDR3 protein: CASTTSGSWGNEQFF. As DNA, the CDR3 is TGTGCCAGTACTACTAGCGGGAGTTGGGGGAATGAGCAGTTCTTC.

This chain links TRBV7-8 with TRBJ2-1; TRBD1 agrees at 7 bases. CDR3 length: 20 residues. J gave up 12 bases and V 5 bases, and 31 bases lay outside the gene matches. Germline V gives CDR1 SGHVS, CDR2 FQNEAQ. For the CDR3, the DNA is TGTGCCAGCAGCCTCGAAGGGGGCGCTCCTATGACCCTCCACCCGAGAATGCAGTTCTTC. This codes for CASSLEGGAPMTLHPRMQFF.

V gene TRBV7-3 combines with J gene TRBJ2-3, with D tentatively TRBD1 or TRBD2 (5 bases each). This CDR3 region has 16 residues. Trimming removed 4 bases from V and 2 bases from J, with 16 bases in between. Germline V lookup: CDR1 SGHTA, CDR2 FQGTGA. This CDR3 reads CASSSWGLKATDTQYF. Written as DNA, the CDR3 is TGTGCCAGCAGCTCGTGGGGGTTGAAGGCCACAGATACGCAGTATTTT. Using reference TRBV7-3 and TRBJ2-3 for the parts outside the CDR3, the full variable domain is GAGVSQTPSNKVTEKGKYVELRCDPISGHTALYWYRQSLGQGPEFLIYFQGTGAADDSGLPNDRFFAVRPEGSVSTLKIQRTERGDSAVYLCASSSWGLKATDTQYFGPGTRLTVL.

This chain uses TRBV12-3 or TRBV12-4 with TRBJ2-1; D may match TRBD1 or TRBD2 (5 bases each). The CDR3 contains 13 residues. The V and J ends lost 3 bases and 6 bases respectively, with 9 bases between them. The CDR3 DNA reads as TGTGCCAGCAGTTTCGGGGACGGCAATGAGCAGTTCTTC. It codes for CASSFGDGNEQFF.